These 11 T cell receptor beta chains were sequenced from one sample in a study of blood T cell repertoires in COVID-19 (TCRdb year 2020). Libraries were prepared through the immunoSEQ multiplex PCR assay. Here the immuneACCESS table is served through TCRdb, limited to in-frame sequences with V and J called. Missing clones are a known gap in these copies; in checked studies unresolved V genes cover under half, and the rest lacks a known reason. The sample table contains tens of thousands of clones; only one count was recorded for 70% to 90% of them. Roughly 5% of the sample comes from the top ten. Sequencing was done on a sample of peripheral blood. These receptors all come from a man aged 55 to 70 with COVID-19, enrolled during active disease.

This clone was detected once. J is TRBJ1-5 and V is TRBV24-1; TRBD1 is a possible D gene (6 bases). This CDR3 is 14 amino acids long. V shed 5 bases and J shed 1 base, with 8 bases lying between them. The germline V gene has CDR1 KGHDR and CDR2 SFDVKD. CDR3 in DNA: TGTGCCACCAGTGCAACAGGGAGCAATCAGCCCCAGCATTTT. It translates to CATSATGSNQPQHF.

The chain carries TRBV10-1 and TRBJ1-1, with a tentative D call TRBD1 (5 bases). V dropped 8 bases and J dropped 8 bases, with 18 bases sitting between them. Looked up from germline, CDR1 is WNHNN and CDR2 is SYGVQD (reference sequence). The CDR3 consists of 13 residues. CDR3 in DNA: TGCGCCAGCCGGTCGGGTGCAGGGTCCGAAGCTTTCTTT. Translated: CASRSGAGSEAFF.

The V gene is TRBV29-1, the J gene TRBJ2-7, with 9 bases identical to TRBD2. This CDR3 is built from 13 residues. V was pared by 4 bases and J by 3 bases, with 4 bases of the junction left unmatched. Germline lookup yields CDR1 SQVTM and CDR2 ANQGSEA. Here the CDR3 reads CSVGVSGSYEQYF. CDR3 nucleotides: TGCAGCGTTGGGGTTAGCGGGAGCTACGAGCAGTACTTC.

This chain connects TRBV28 to TRBJ2-3; the match to TRBD2 covers 8 bases. The CDR3 consists of 15 residues. The germline CDR1 and CDR2 sequences are MDHEN and SYDVKM. V lost 5 bases, J lost 2 bases, and 6 bases stayed unmatched. The CDR3 here is CASSEPGLDTDTQYF. Here the CDR3 DNA reads TGTGCCAGCAGTGAACCGGGACTAGACACAGATACGCAGTATTTT.

This chain uses TRBV28 with TRBJ1-3, with 7 bases aligning to TRBD1. Germline trimming cut 3 bases from V and 4 bases from J; bases unmatched to any gene: 3. Germline CDR1 MDHEN, CDR2 SYDVKM. The CDR3 totals 14 residues. The CDR3 sequence is CASSLRGQGNTIYF. In DNA, the CDR3 is TGTGCCAGCAGTTTGAGGGGACAGGGAAACACCATATATTTT.

V is TRBV7-8 and J is TRBJ2-1, with no clear D. The ends were cut back, 1 base at V and 9 bases at J, with 19 bases in the middle. The CDR3 sequence is 16 residues long. Per germline, CDR1 SGHVS and CDR2 FQNEAQ. CDR3 DNA sequence: TGTGCCAGCAGCTTAGTCCCAGGAACCGTGGGCAGTGAGCAGTTCTTC. Translation: CASSLVPGTVGSEQFF.

The chain uses TRBV7-2 and TRBJ1-3; D unresolved. This CDR3 region has 13 residues. V was pared by 2 bases and J by 8 bases, with 10 bases between. Germline values: CDR1 SGHTA, CDR2 FQGNSA. The CDR3 loop reads CASSLMVADTIYF. Here the CDR3 DNA reads TGTGCCAGCAGCTTAATGGTCGCGGACACCATATATTTT.

The chain carries TRBV7-9 and TRBJ1-5; a possible D gene is TRBD1 (5 bases). Germline CDR1 is SEHNR and CDR2 is FQNEAQ (reference sequence). V was clipped by 0 bases and J by 4 bases, with 13 bases between them. This CDR3 contains 16 residues. The CDR3 coding sequence is TGTGCCAGCAGCTTAGCGGGCGGGGACCCAAATCAGCCCCAGCATTTT. Translating gives CASSLAGGDPNQPQHF.

The V call is TRBV9, the J call TRBJ1-2; tentative D call: TRBD1 (6 bases). The CDR3 is 14 residues long. The germline V and J ends were trimmed by 3 bases and 3 bases, with 12 bases remaining between them. Per the germline V gene, CDR1 is SGDLS and CDR2 is YYNGEE. The CDR3 nucleotides read TGTGCCAGCAGCGCCCGGACAGCCTACTATGGCTACACCTTC. Residues: CASSARTAYYGYTF. Drawing the rest from reference TRBV9 and TRBJ1-2, the complete variable domain is DSGVTQTPKHLITATGQRVTLRCSPRSGDLSVYWYQQSLDQGLQFLIQYYNGEERAKGNILERFSAQQFPDLHSELNLSSLELGDSALYFCASSARTAYYGYTFGSGTRLTVV.

CDR3 sequence: CASSLVSLPGGKTEAFF. The CDR3 DNA reads as TGTGCCAGCAGTTTGGTGTCGCTCCCAGGGGGTAAGACTGAAGCTTTCTTT. V usage is TRBV28 and J usage is TRBJ1-1, with TRBD1 matching 7 bases. The CDR3 is 17 amino acids. V shed 3 bases, J shed 5 bases, and the junction held 15 bases outside the gene matches. Germline V gives CDR1 MDHEN, CDR2 SYDVKM. Filled out from reference TRBV28 and TRBJ1-1, the complete variable domain reads DVKVTQSSRYLVKRTGEKVFLECVQDMDHENMFWYRQDPGLGLRLIYFSYDVKMKEKGDIPEGYSVSREKKERFSLILESASTNQTSMYLCASSLVSLPGGKTEAFFGQGTRLTVV.

This chain joins TRBV4-1 and TRBJ2-1, with D maybe TRBD2 (5 bases). V lost 1 base to trimming and J lost 12 bases, with 13 bases between them. This CDR3 comprises 13 residues. The germline V gene encodes CDR1 MGHRA and CDR2 YSYEKL. This CDR3 is CASSQAGDFGQFF. The CDR3 DNA follows: TGCGCCAGCAGCCAAGCCGGGGATTTTGGGCAGTTCTTC.